This T cell receptor beta chain was recorded in a study of blood T cell repertoires in COVID-19. Clones were sequenced by immunoSEQ multiplex PCR, and TCRdb holds only the in-frame ones, with some missing. The sample lists tens of thousands of clones; more than 65% were seen once. This receptor was obtained from a man aged 70 or older with COVID-19, enrolled during active disease. The sample taken for sequencing was peripheral blood.

CDR3 bases: TGTGCCAGCGGGAGGCAGAGGCCACACACAGATACGCAGTATTTT. Translation gives CASGRQRPHTDTQYF. J is TRBJ2-3 and V is TRBV6-7; tentatively, D is TRBD2 (6 bases). TRBV6-7 falls under the ORF class, with uncertain function. V was trimmed by 8 bases and J by 2 bases, leaving 17 bases between them. This CDR3 has 15 residues.